The 15 T cell receptor beta chains below all came from one sample that was sequenced in a study of T cell changes during pregnancy in multiple sclerosis. The repertoire was sequenced with immunoSEQ multiplex PCR; TCRdb's copy has only in-frame clones and lacks some. In the table there are nearly 45,000 clones, approximately 96% of which are singletons. The sample consisted of peripheral blood, taken in the second trimester of pregnancy. The source is a female donor with multiple sclerosis, enrolled in a pregnancy study.

This chain's CDR3 is CASSLGTGNEKLFF. The CDR3 bases are TGCGCCAGCAGCTTGGGGACAGGCAATGAAAAACTGTTTTTT. The rearrangement links TRBV5-1 to TRBJ1-4, with 7 bases identical to TRBD1. The CDR3 loop spans 14 amino acids. With V trimmed by 0 bases and J by 5 bases, 1 base remained unmatched. Germline V gene sequence: CDR1 SGHRS, CDR2 YFSETQ.

The V gene is TRBV19, the J gene TRBJ1-2; 9 bases align to TRBD1. Trimming removed 9 bases from V and 7 bases from J; junction bases left unmatched: 6. This CDR3 contains 12 residues. The germline gives CDR1 LNHDA, CDR2 SQIVND (reference sequence). In nucleotides, the CDR3 is TGTGCCAGCACGGACAGGGGCACTGGCTACACCTTC. It translates to CASTDRGTGYTF.

V and J are TRBV4-3 and TRBJ2-1; 15 nucleotides align to TRBD2. The germline CDR1 and CDR2 sequences are LGHNA and YSLEER. V trimming: 4 bases; J trimming: 7 bases; junction bases outside the gene matches: 14. The length of the CDR3 is 19 residues. The CDR3 DNA is TGCGCCAGCAGCCTGGGACTAGCGGGGGGACTAATAAAGGGAAATGAGCAGTTCTTC. It yields the protein CASSLGLAGGLIKGNEQFF.

V is TRBV12-5 and J is TRBJ2-1; 8 bases map to TRBD2. Looked up from germline, CDR1 is LGHNT and CDR2 is FRNRAP. This CDR3 is 15 amino acids long. Trimming cost V 5 bases and J 7 bases; bases outside gene matches: 10. The CDR3: CASGLGGLVRNEQFF. The CDR3 nucleotides read TGTGCTAGTGGTCTGGGGGGACTAGTCCGTAATGAGCAGTTCTTC.

This chain connects TRBV15 to TRBJ1-1; no reliable D call. Germline CDR1 and CDR2: LNHNV and YYDKDF (reference sequence). V was clipped by 5 bases and J by 4 bases, with 11 bases between them. The CDR3 spans 13 residues. The CDR3 spells CATSPLRSTEAFF. The CDR3 DNA is TGTGCCACCAGCCCCCTGAGGAGCACTGAAGCTTTCTTT.

This rearrangement joins TRBV14 to TRBJ1-4; maybe TRBD1 (5 bases). Trimming left V 4 bases short and J 6 bases short, with 21 bases between. The length of the CDR3 is 17 residues. Germline V gene lookup returns CDR1 SGHDN and CDR2 FVKESK. The DNA for the CDR3 is TGTGCCAGCAGCCGCCCCGGACAAGGGCTGGGGTATGAAAAACTGTTTTTT. Its translation: CASSRPGQGLGYEKLFF.

This rearrangement joins TRBV6-1 to TRBJ1-5; 7 nucleotides line up with TRBD1. This CDR3 spans 13 amino acids. From germline, CDR1 is MNHNS and CDR2 SASEGT. J was trimmed by 3 bases and V by 8 bases; bases with no gene match: 4. The CDR3 region is CASQGEFNQPQHF. CDR3 coding DNA: TGTGCCAGCCAGGGGGAATTCAATCAGCCCCAGCATTTT.

J is TRBJ2-7 and V is TRBV5-1; D is uncertain. The V gene lost 0 bases and the J gene lost 5 bases, with 18 bases spanning the gap. The germline CDR1 and CDR2 sequences are SGHRS and YFSETQ. The CDR3 length is 16 residues. CDR3 sequence: CASSLAVGVGVNEQYF. CDR3 DNA sequence: TGCGCCAGCAGCTTGGCCGTCGGAGTAGGAGTAAACGAGCAGTACTTC.

The V call is TRBV4-1, the J call TRBJ1-1, with D perhaps matching TRBD1 (5 bases). This CDR3 spans 11 amino acids. Trimming pared 3 bases from V and 9 bases from J, leaving 8 bases between. CDR1 MGHRA and CDR2 YSYEKL come from the germline V gene. The CDR3 DNA reads TGCGCCAGCAGCCAGGGGCCTCAAGCTTTCTTT. This translates into CASSQGPQAFF.

The genes are TRBV5-4 and TRBJ1-1; tentative D call: TRBD1 (6 bases). In germline, CDR1 is SGHNT, CDR2 YYREEE (reference sequence). The V and J ends lost 0 bases and 5 bases respectively, with 14 bases between them. The CDR3 is 15 residues long. CDR3 in amino acids: CASSLGGGGRTEAFF. The CDR3 coding sequence is TGTGCCAGCAGCTTGGGAGGCGGGGGGCGAACTGAAGCTTTCTTT.

The chain uses TRBV27 and TRBJ1-2, with 7 bases lining up with TRBD1. The CDR3 spans 14 residues. Germline V lookup: CDR1 MNHEY, CDR2 SMNVEV (reference sequence). V trimming: 8 bases; J trimming: 4 bases; junction bases outside the gene matches: 10. As DNA, the CDR3 is TGTGCCAGCTCCAGTTCGCCAGGGGGCTATGGCTACACCTTC. Translated: CASSSSPGGYGYTF.

The V gene is TRBV28, the J gene TRBJ2-1; 9 nucleotides align to TRBD2. Germline V gene lookup returns CDR1 MDHEN and CDR2 SYDVKM. The CDR3 extends over 15 amino acids. V trimming: 7 bases; J trimming: 0 bases; junction bases outside the gene matches: 4. The CDR3 nucleotides read TGTGCCAGCATACTTAGCGGGAGCTCCTACAATGAGCAGTTCTTC. Protein sequence: CASILSGSSYNEQFF.

CDR3 DNA sequence: TGTGCCAGCAGCTTAGTAGCCCTAGGAAGGAGACTCACAGATACGCAGTATTTT. It encodes CASSLVALGRRLTDTQYF. The V gene is TRBV7-9, the J gene TRBJ2-3; D remains ambiguous. Germline lookup yields CDR1 SEHNR and CDR2 FQNEAQ (reference sequence). Trimming cost V 1 base and J 2 bases, with 19 bases left between them. The length of the CDR3 is 18 residues.

The gene calls are TRBV10-3 and TRBJ2-3; 9 nucleotides line up with TRBD2. V lost 4 bases and J lost 2; bases outside the gene matches: 4. The CDR3 consists of 15 residues. Germline CDR1 is ENHRY and CDR2 is SYGVKD. The CDR3 region is CAISAASGDTDTQYF. The DNA for the CDR3 is TGTGCCATCAGTGCTGCTAGCGGGGACACAGATACGCAGTATTTT.

J is TRBJ2-1 and V is TRBV11-2, with 8 bases matching TRBD2. Per the germline V gene, CDR1 is SGHAT and CDR2 is FQNNGV. V dropped 4 bases and J dropped 2; count of bases not matched to a gene: 7. The CDR3 loop spans 16 amino acids. The CDR3 DNA reads TGTGCCAGCAGCTCGAGAGCGGGGGCGGCCTACAATGAGCAGTTCTTC. Translation gives CASSSRAGAAYNEQFF. Based on the CDR3 plus reference TRBV11-2 and TRBJ2-1, the full variable domain is EAGVAQSPRYKIIEKRQSVAFWCNPISGHATLYWYQQILGQGPKLLIQFQNNGVVDDSQLPKDRFSAERLKGVDSTLKIQPAKLEDSAVYLCASSSRAGAAYNEQFFGPGTRLTVL.